A selection of T cell receptor beta chains follows, all from one sample in a study of post-analysis software for immune sequencing data. TCRdb used MiXCR to reprocess the PCR reads, holding one entry per CDR3 protein. The sample lists hundreds of thousands of distinct CDR3 sequences, around 47% seen once, with roughly 1.8% in the top ten. What was sequenced was blood. The receptors were sampled from a girl under 18 with multiple sclerosis. CDR3s include the opening cysteine and the closing phenylalanine or tryptophan. The D gene is left open where the match is weak. Rows may omit the clone size; those that give it use once, few, many or a size class.

CDR3 DNA,CDR3 protein,D gene,V gene,J gene,clone size
TGTGCCACTTCCCGGGGGGGTCACAATGAGCAGTTCTTC,CATSRGGHNEQFF,TRBD2,TRBV15,TRBJ2-1,.
TGTGCCAGCAGTTACTCGAGGGGAACTAACTATGGCTACACCTTC,CASSYSRGTNYGYTF,.,TRBV6-5,TRBJ1-2,.
TGTGCCAGCAGTTTGCACGCGAATCAGCCCCAGCATTTT,CASSLHANQPQHF,.,TRBV12-3/TRBV12-4,TRBJ1-5,.
TGTGCCAGCAGTTTACTCGGTGAAGCTTTCTTT,CASSLLGEAFF,.,TRBV12-3/TRBV12-4,TRBJ1-1,many
TGTGCCGGCAGTTATGGGACTAGCGGCTACAATGAGCAGTTCTTC,CAGSYGTSGYNEQFF,TRBD2,TRBV27,TRBJ2-1,.
TGTGCCAGCAGCCCGACAGTTATGGGGCCAACAGATACGCAGTATTTT,CASSPTVMGPTDTQYF,.,TRBV7-6,TRBJ2-3,.
TGTGCCACCAGCCCTAATCCGGGACGCTCCTTGTCCTATGGCTACACCTTC,CATSPNPGRSLSYGYTF,.,TRBV15,TRBJ1-2,.
TGTGCCAGCAGCCCTACAGGGGGATTCGTCTATGGCTACACCTTC,CASSPTGGFVYGYTF,TRBD1,TRBV7-9,TRBJ1-2,.
TGTGCCAGCGGGACCCCCTGGGGAACGGAGACCCAGTACTTC,CASGTPWGTETQYF,.,TRBV6-2/TRBV6-3,TRBJ2-5,.
TGTGCCAGCAGCCAAGGGACGAGGGGAGATGAGCAGTTCTTC,CASSQGTRGDEQFF,.,TRBV4-2,TRBJ2-1,.
TGTGCCAGCAGTGAAAGTCTAGCGAGCGATGAGCAGTTCTTC,CASSESLASDEQFF,.,TRBV6-2/TRBV6-3,TRBJ2-1,.
TGTGCCAGCAGCCAAGAACAGGGAAGGTACGAGCAGTACTTC,CASSQEQGRYEQYF,.,TRBV3-1,TRBJ2-7,.
TGTGCCAGCTGCAGGACACCGGACTCCTCCTACGAGCGGTACTTC,CASCRTPDSSYERYF,.,TRBV11-2,TRBJ2-7,.
TGTGCCAGCACCAAAGGACTAGCGGGGGCCACTAGCACAGATACGCAGTATTTT,CASTKGLAGATSTDTQYF,TRBD2,TRBV12-3/TRBV12-4,TRBJ2-3,few
TGTGCCAGCAGCCAAGATACACCATGGGAGGCAGCCATCTATGGCTACACCTTC,CASSQDTPWEAAIYGYTF,.,TRBV14,TRBJ1-2,once
TGCAGTGCTAGTCCGAGTCGGGTACGGAGCAATCAGCCCCAGCATTTT,CSASPSRVRSNQPQHF,.,TRBV20-1,TRBJ1-5,few
TGTGCCATCAGTGCGGACGTCTTCAATCAGCCCCAGCATTTT,CAISADVFNQPQHF,.,TRBV10-3,TRBJ1-5,.
TGCAGTGCTCCCCGGGCTAAAGAACCCCGAGATACGCAGTATTTT,CSAPRAKEPRDTQYF,.,TRBV20-1,TRBJ2-3,.
TGTGCCAGCAGCACCGAAGGACGGTCAGAAGCTTTCTTT,CASSTEGRSEAFF,.,TRBV7-9,TRBJ1-1,.
TGTGCCAGCAGGATGGACAGGGCTAATTCACCCCTCCACTTT,CASRMDRANSPLHF,TRBD1,TRBV7-8,TRBJ1-6,.
TGCGCCAGCAGTCAACAACCGGGACAGGGTCTTGGCTACACCTTC,CASSQQPGQGLGYTF,TRBD1,TRBV5-1,TRBJ1-2,few
TGTGCCAGCAGTTTCCAGGGCTCGGAGAGCAATCAGCCCCAGCATTTT,CASSFQGSESNQPQHF,.,TRBV28,TRBJ1-5,.
TGCAGCGTTGAAGAATCGAGCGGGGGGTTCGATACGCAGTATTTT,CSVEESSGGFDTQYF,TRBD2,TRBV29-1,TRBJ2-3,few
TGTGCCAGCAGTTCTTCCGGGACAGTTAATCAGCCCCAGCATTTT,CASSSSGTVNQPQHF,TRBD1,TRBV12-3/TRBV12-4,TRBJ1-5,.
TGTGCCAGCAGTGACACCCCGGGGGGAGGGAACACTGAAGCTTTCTTT,CASSDTPGGGNTEAFF,.,TRBV6-4,TRBJ1-1,.
TGTGCCACCAGCAGAGTATTGGGGTACTATGGCTACACCTTC,CATSRVLGYYGYTF,.,TRBV15,TRBJ1-2,few
TGCGCCAGTCAGGGGGGACAGACCAAAAACATTCAGTACTTC,CASQGGQTKNIQYF,.,TRBV23-1,TRBJ2-4,.
TGTGCCAGTTTTCGGGACAGCGCCTACGAGCAGTACTTC,CASFRDSAYEQYF,TRBD1,TRBV6-1,TRBJ2-7,few
TGTGCCAGCAGTCCACGGACTAGCGGGAGGTCGTATACGCAGTATTTT,CASSPRTSGRSYTQYF,TRBD2,TRBV12-3/TRBV12-4,TRBJ2-3,few
TGTGCCAGCAGCTTAAACGGGAATGCCAACCTCTTTGGCTACACCTTC,CASSLNGNANLFGYTF,.,TRBV7-9,TRBJ1-2,.
TGTGCCAGCAGTTTAAAACGTCGGGAGCAGTACTTC,CASSLKRREQYF,.,TRBV12-3/TRBV12-4,TRBJ2-7,.
TGTGCCAGCAGCAAGGGACAGGGGCCAGTCTACGAGCAGTACTTC,CASSKGQGPVYEQYF,TRBD1,TRBV5-6,TRBJ2-7,.
TGCAGCGGAAGGGAACAGACAGATACGCAGTATTTT,CSGREQTDTQYF,.,TRBV29-1,TRBJ2-3,few
TGTGCCATCAGTGGGTCGGACAGGGGTGAAAAACTGTTTTTT,CAISGSDRGEKLFF,TRBD1,TRBV10-3,TRBJ1-4,.
TGTGCCAGCAGTTTAGCCCCTAATGGCTACACCTTC,CASSLAPNGYTF,.,TRBV28,TRBJ1-2,.